Included here is one T cell receptor (beta chain) sequence, with context. The sample originates from a study of blood T cell repertoires in COVID-19. Study background: From the United States, Italy and Spain came samples of acute and convalescent COVID-19. Sources were T cells, B-cell-depleted T cells, or PBMCs; the material itself was cDNA or gDNA.

This CDR3 has 14 residues. V lost 5 bases, J lost 1 base, and 2 bases stayed unmatched. Germline CDR1 and CDR2: MDHEN and SYDVKM. Per the original methods: For nucleated cells, counts were estimated from reference gene primer amplification. The assay was immunoSEQ multiplex PCR, and TCRdb's table has in-frame clones only and misses some. That table gives V, J and clone size, and the DNA gave D and trimming. The profile shows about 120,000 clones, 60% to 85% of them singletons. V usage is TRBV28 and J usage is TRBJ1-5; 7 bases are shared with TRBD1. This receptor was taken from a man between 65 and 85 years old with acute or convalescent COVID-19. Sequenced: peripheral blood. The CDR3 nucleotides read TGTGCCAGCAGTATGACAGGGAGCAATCAGCCCCAGCATTTT. Its protein product is CASSMTGSNQPQHF.